Shown below are 13 T cell receptor beta chains from a single sample sequenced in a study of cytomegalovirus exposure and HLA in healthy donors. PCR involved 60 Vbeta and 13 Jbeta primers. Profiling relied on immunoSEQ multiplex PCR, and the TCRdb table lists in-frame clones only, not all of them. Here the sample spans around 93,000 clones, roughly four fifths being singletons. Sequencing was performed on PBMCs. The source of these receptors is a young man in good health and CMV-seropositive.

This chain uses TRBV27 with TRBJ1-5; 9 nucleotides align to TRBD1. J gave up 2 bases and V 6 bases, and 5 bases lay outside the gene matches. Per germline, CDR1 MNHEY and CDR2 SMNVEV (reference sequence). This CDR3 is built from 15 residues. CDR3 in amino acids: CASRLDRGGNQPQHF. DNA for the CDR3: TGTGCCAGCAGGCTGGACAGGGGTGGCAATCAGCCCCAGCATTTT.

The chain recombines TRBV7-2 with TRBJ2-7; 13 positions agree with TRBD2. V was clipped by 5 bases and J by 9 bases; unmatched bases: 16. Germline V gene lookup returns CDR1 SGHTA and CDR2 FQGNSA. This CDR3 has 17 residues. CDR3 nucleotides: TGTGCCAGCAGCCCTCAGGCCCCAACTAGCGGGAGGGCCGGGCAGTACTTC. It yields the protein CASSPQAPTSGRAGQYF.

The chain carries TRBV7-2 and TRBJ2-2; 9 nucleotides match TRBD2. Germline V gives CDR1 SGHTA, CDR2 FQGNSA. The V gene end was trimmed by 5 bases and the J gene end by 5 bases; junction bases not matched to a gene: 6. The CDR3 consists of 15 residues. The CDR3 nucleotides read TGTGCCAGCAGCCGGACTAGCGTTGGTACCGGGGAGCTGTTTTTT. This gives the protein CASSRTSVGTGELFF.

This chain links TRBV5-1 with TRBJ1-1; D remains ambiguous. V lost 0 bases to trimming and J lost 0 bases, with 9 bases between them. The CDR3 extends over 15 amino acids. Germline V gene sequence: CDR1 SGHRS, CDR2 YFSETQ. This CDR3 is CASSLVANVNTEAFF. CDR3 bases: TGCGCCAGCAGCTTGGTGGCAAACGTGAACACTGAAGCTTTCTTT.

V gene TRBV10-1 combines with J gene TRBJ2-1; a weak D match, TRBD2 (5 bases). CDR1 and CDR2 from the germline V gene are WNHNN and SYGVQD (reference sequence). CDR3 length equals 14 residues. Deletions cut 5 bases from V and 9 bases from J, with 17 bases between. CDR3 nucleotide sequence: TGCGCCAGCAGTAGCGGCCCCCGGGTGGGTGAGCAGTTCTTC. Protein product: CASSSGPRVGEQFF.

The V gene is TRBV28, the J gene TRBJ1-6; no reliable D call. With 3 bases removed from V and 6 bases from J, the gap between germline ends came to 9 bases. The germline V gene encodes CDR1 MDHEN and CDR2 SYDVKM. This CDR3 has 14 amino acids. CDR3 sequence reads: CASSFGQVNSPLHF. In DNA form, the CDR3 reads TGTGCCAGCAGTTTTGGTCAGGTTAATTCACCCCTCCACTTT.

This chain's CDR3 is CASRTSGSFYEQYF. CDR3 coding DNA: TGTGCCAGTAGGACTAGCGGGAGTTTCTACGAGCAGTACTTC. The gene calls are TRBV28 and TRBJ2-7; TRBD2 aligns across 13 bases. Germline loops: CDR1 MDHEN, CDR2 SYDVKM. J lost 3 bases, V lost 9 bases, and 5 bases had no gene match. This CDR3 has 14 amino acids.

The J gene is TRBJ1-5, the V gene TRBV28; D unresolved. This CDR3 spans 15 amino acids. Trimming left V 3 bases short and J 6 bases short, with 15 bases between. CDR1 MDHEN and CDR2 SYDVKM come from the germline V gene. CDR3 DNA sequence: TGTGCCAGCAGTTTCGTGACACGTGCAGGTCAGCCCCAGCATTTT. This translates into CASSFVTRAGQPQHF.

This clone appeared once. The chain couples TRBV28 to TRBJ2-7, with 7 bases identical to TRBD1. The CDR3 has 13 residues. The germline V gene has CDR1 MDHEN and CDR2 SYDVKM. J was trimmed by 3 bases and V by 7 bases; bases with no gene match: 6. The CDR3 region has the DNA TGTGCCAGCACCCCGGGACAGAGCTACGAGCAGTACTTC. Translating gives CASTPGQSYEQYF.

This chain links TRBV18 with TRBJ2-1; maybe TRBD2 (5 bases). V was shortened by 6 bases and J by 7 bases, with 7 bases between the two germline ends. The CDR3 runs 11 residues. Per the germline V gene, CDR1 is KGHSH and CDR2 is LQKENI. CDR3 DNA: TGTGCCAGCTCCACGGGGAATGAGCAGTTCTTC. It is translated as CASSTGNEQFF. Looking up the rest from reference TRBV18 and TRBJ2-1 gives the full variable domain: NAGVMQNPRHLVRRRGQEARLRCSPMKGHSHVYWYRQLPEEGLKFMVYLQKENIIDESGMPKERFSAEFPKEGPSILRIQQVVRGDSAAYFCASSTGNEQFFGPGTRLTVL.

Points on this clone: Other DNA sequences in this sample translate to the same CDR3. The chain is built from TRBV28 and TRBJ1-6, with a weak D call TRBD1 (6 bases). The CDR3 spans 13 residues. Germline V gene lookup returns CDR1 MDHEN and CDR2 SYDVKM. With 5 bases removed from V and 7 bases from J, the gap between germline ends came to 9 bases. CDR3 protein: CASSLTGNSPLHF. The DNA for the CDR3 is TGTGCCAGCAGTCTCACAGGGAATTCACCCCTCCACTTT.

The chain couples TRBV6-1 to TRBJ2-1; 12 bases are shared with TRBD1. Unmatched junction bases numbered 6, after V lost 7 bases and J lost 8 bases. CDR3 size: 14 residues. Germline CDR1 reads MNHNS; CDR2 reads SASEGT. CDR3 in amino acids: CASIWDRGLDEQFF. The CDR3 DNA reads as TGTGCCAGCATCTGGGACAGGGGGCTAGATGAGCAGTTCTTC.

The V and J genes are TRBV2 and TRBJ2-7, with 7 nucleotides matching TRBD1. The CDR3 extends over 14 amino acids. From germline, CDR1 is SNHLY and CDR2 FYNNEI. V shed 6 bases and J 3 bases; nucleotides not matched to a gene: 8. As DNA, the CDR3 is TGTGCCAGCAGAGCGACAGGGCCTAGCTACGAGCAGTACTTC. Translating it yields CASRATGPSYEQYF. Combining the CDR3 with reference TRBV2 and TRBJ2-7 gives the whole variable domain EPEVTQTPSHQVTQMGQEVILRCVPISNHLYFYWYRQILGQKVEFLVSFYNNEISEKSEIFDDQFSVERPDGSNFTLKIRSTKLEDSAMYFCASRATGPSYEQYFGPGTRLTVT.